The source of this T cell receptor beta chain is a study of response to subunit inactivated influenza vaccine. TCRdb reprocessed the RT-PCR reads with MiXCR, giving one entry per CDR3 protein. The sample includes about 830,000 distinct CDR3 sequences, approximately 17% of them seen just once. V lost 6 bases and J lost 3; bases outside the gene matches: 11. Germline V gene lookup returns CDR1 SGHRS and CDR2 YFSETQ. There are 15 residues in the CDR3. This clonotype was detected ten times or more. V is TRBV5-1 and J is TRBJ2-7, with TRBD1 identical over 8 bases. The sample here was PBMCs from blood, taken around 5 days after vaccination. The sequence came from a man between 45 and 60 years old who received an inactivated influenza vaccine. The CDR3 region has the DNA TGCGCCAGCACCTGGGGGGCAGGGGGCAACTACGAGCAGTACTTC. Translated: CASTWGAGGNYEQYF.